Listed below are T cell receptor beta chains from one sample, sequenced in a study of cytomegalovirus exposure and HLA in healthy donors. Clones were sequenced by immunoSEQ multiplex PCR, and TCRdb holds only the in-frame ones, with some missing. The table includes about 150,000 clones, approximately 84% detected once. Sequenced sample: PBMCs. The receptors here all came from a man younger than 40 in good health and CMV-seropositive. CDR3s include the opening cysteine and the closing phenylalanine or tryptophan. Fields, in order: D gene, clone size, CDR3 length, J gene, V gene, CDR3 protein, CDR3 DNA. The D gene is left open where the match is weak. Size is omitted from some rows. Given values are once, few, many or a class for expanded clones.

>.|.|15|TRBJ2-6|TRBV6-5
CASSFRGSGANVLTF
TGTGCCAGCAGTTTCAGAGGCTCTGGGGCCAACGTCCTGACTTTC
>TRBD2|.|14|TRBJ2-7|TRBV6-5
CASSYTSGTYEQYF
TGTGCCAGCAGTTACACTAGCGGAACCTACGAGCAGTACTTC
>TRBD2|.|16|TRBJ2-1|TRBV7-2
CASSFGGLAGEGEQFF
TGTGCCAGCAGCTTCGGGGGACTAGCGGGAGAAGGTGAGCAGTTCTTC
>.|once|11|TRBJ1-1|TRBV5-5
CASSLARGTFF
TGTGCCAGCAGCTTGGCCAGGGGTACTTTCTTT
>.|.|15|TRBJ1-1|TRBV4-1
CASSQDLGEGTEAFF
TGCGCCAGCAGCCAAGATCTGGGCGAGGGAACTGAAGCTTTCTTT
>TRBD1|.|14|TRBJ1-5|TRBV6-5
CASRTGDPVGPQHF
TGTGCCAGCCGGACAGGGGACCCTGTTGGGCCCCAGCATTTT
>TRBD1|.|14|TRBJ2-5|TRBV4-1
CASSQGQGGETQYF
TGCGCCAGCAGCCAAGGACAGGGCGGAGAGACCCAGTACTTC
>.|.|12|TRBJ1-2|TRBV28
CASRLQGQGYTF
TGTGCCAGCAGATTGCAGGGGCAAGGCTACACCTTC
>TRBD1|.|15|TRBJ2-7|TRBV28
CASSFLGQGAYEQYF
TGTGCCAGCAGTTTCCTAGGACAGGGGGCCTACGAGCAGTACTTC
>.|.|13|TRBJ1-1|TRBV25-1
CASSQTGNTEAFF
TGTGCCAGCAGCCAAACAGGGAACACTGAAGCTTTCTTT
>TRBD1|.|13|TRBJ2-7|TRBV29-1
CSGGQGEGYEQYF
TGCAGCGGCGGCCAGGGGGAAGGCTACGAGCAGTACTTC
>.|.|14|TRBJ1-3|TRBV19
CASSDWGGRNTIYF
TGTGCCAGTAGTGACTGGGGGGGCAGAAACACCATATATTTT
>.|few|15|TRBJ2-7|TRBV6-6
CASRHPRVPSYEQYF
TGTGCCAGCAGACACCCCAGGGTCCCGTCCTACGAGCAGTACTTC
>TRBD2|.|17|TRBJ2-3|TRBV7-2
CASSFSGLLGGTDTQYF
TGTGCCAGCAGCTTTTCGGGACTACTGGGGGGCACAGATACGCAGTATTTT
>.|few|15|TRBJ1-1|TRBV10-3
CAIKIGGTENTEAFF
TGTGCCATCAAGATTGGGGGGACTGAGAACACTGAAGCTTTCTTT
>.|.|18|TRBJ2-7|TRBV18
CASSPFFSDEDSFGEQYF
TGTGCCAGCTCACCGTTCTTCTCCGACGAGGACTCCTTTGGAGAGCAGTACTTC
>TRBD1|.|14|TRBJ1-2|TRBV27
CASSPGQGIYGYTF
TGTGCCAGCAGCCCGGGACAGGGTATCTATGGCTACACCTTC
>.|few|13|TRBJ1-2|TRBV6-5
CASSYPGGYGYTF
TGTGCCAGCAGTTACCCGGGGGGCTATGGCTACACCTTC
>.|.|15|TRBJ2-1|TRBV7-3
CASSFLGQGIDEQFF
TGTGCCAGCAGCTTTTTAGGGCAGGGTATCGATGAGCAGTTCTTC
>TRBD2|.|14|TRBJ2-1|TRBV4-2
CASSLRREYPEQFF
TGTGCCAGCAGCCTCAGGCGGGAGTACCCTGAGCAGTTCTTC
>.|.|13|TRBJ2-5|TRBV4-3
CASSQGAGETQYF
TGCGCCAGCAGCCAAGGGGCAGGGGAGACCCAGTACTTC
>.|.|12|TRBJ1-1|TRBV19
CASIQGSTEAFF
TGTGCCAGTATCCAGGGGTCCACTGAAGCTTTCTTT
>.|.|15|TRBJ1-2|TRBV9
CASSEGGAATYGYTF
TGTGCCAGCAGCGAGGGGGGGGCAGCGACCTATGGCTACACCTTC
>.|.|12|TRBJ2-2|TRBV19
CATRHDTGELFF
TGTGCCACTCGACACGACACCGGGGAGCTGTTTTTT
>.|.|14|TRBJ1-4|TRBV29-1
CSVKARDRNEKLFF
TGCAGCGTGAAAGCTCGGGATCGGAATGAAAAACTGTTTTTT
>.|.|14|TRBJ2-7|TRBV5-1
CASSLLTGRGEQYF
TGCGCCAGCAGCTTGCTTACAGGGAGGGGAGAGCAGTACTTC
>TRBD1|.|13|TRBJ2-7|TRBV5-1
CASSRTGAYEQYF
TGCGCCAGCAGCCGGACAGGGGCTTACGAGCAGTACTTC
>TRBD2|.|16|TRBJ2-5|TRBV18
CASSPTSGDFQETQYF
TGTGCCAGCTCACCGACTAGCGGGGACTTCCAAGAGACCCAGTACTTC
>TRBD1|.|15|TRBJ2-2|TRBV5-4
CASSLVWDSTGELFF
TGTGCCAGCAGCTTGGTTTGGGACAGCACCGGGGAGCTGTTTTTT
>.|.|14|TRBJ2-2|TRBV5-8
CASSFGVDTGELFF
TGTGCCAGCAGCTTCGGGGTAGACACCGGGGAGCTGTTTTTT
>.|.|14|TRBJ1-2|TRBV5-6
CASSLSMADYGYTF
TGTGCCAGCAGCTTGTCCATGGCAGACTATGGCTACACCTTC
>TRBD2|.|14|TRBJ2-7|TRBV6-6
CASRTAGGSYEQYF
TGTGCCAGCAGAACAGCGGGAGGCTCCTACGAGCAGTACTTC
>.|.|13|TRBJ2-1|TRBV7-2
CASSFYGRNEQFF
TGTGCCAGCAGCTTCTATGGGCGTAATGAGCAGTTCTTC
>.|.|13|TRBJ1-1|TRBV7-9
CASSLEAGAEAFF
TGTGCCAGCAGCTTAGAAGCAGGGGCTGAAGCTTTCTTT
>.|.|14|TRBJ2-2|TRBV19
CASSPLARTGELFF
TGTGCCAGTAGTCCCCTAGCGAGGACCGGGGAGCTGTTTTTT
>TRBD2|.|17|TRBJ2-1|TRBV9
CASSPGTSGSSYNEQFF
TGTGCCAGCAGCCCAGGGACTAGCGGGAGCTCCTACAATGAGCAGTTCTTC
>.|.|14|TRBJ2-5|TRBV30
CAWGAHSGAETQYF
TGTGCCTGGGGGGCCCATAGCGGAGCGGAGACCCAGTACTTC
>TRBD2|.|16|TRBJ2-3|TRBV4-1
CASSQDQGAGADTQYF
TGTGCCAGCAGCCAAGATCAGGGAGCGGGAGCAGATACGCAGTATTTT
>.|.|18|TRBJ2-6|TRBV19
CASSMARQGYSGANVLTF
TGTGCCAGTAGTATGGCCCGCCAGGGTTACTCTGGGGCCAACGTCCTGACTTTC
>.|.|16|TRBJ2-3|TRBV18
CASSPPLSIGTDTQYF
TGTGCCAGCTCACCACCGCTTAGCATAGGCACAGATACGCAGTATTTT
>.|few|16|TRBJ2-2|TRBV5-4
CASSFRQGIRTGELFF
TGTGCCAGCAGCTTCAGGCAGGGGATACGTACCGGGGAGCTGTTTTTT
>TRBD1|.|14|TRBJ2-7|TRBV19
CASSIVGQSYEQYF
TGTGCCAGTAGTATAGTGGGACAGTCCTACGAGCAGTACTTC
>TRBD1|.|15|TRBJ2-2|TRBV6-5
CASTSEGADTGELFF
TGTGCCAGCACCTCAGAGGGGGCGGACACCGGGGAGCTGTTTTTT
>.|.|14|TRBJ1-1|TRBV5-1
CASSLAVGGTEAFF
TGCGCCAGCAGCTTGGCCGTCGGGGGGACTGAAGCTTTCTTT
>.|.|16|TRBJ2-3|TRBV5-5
CASSIKQGEGTDTQYF
TGTGCCAGCAGTATAAAACAGGGCGAAGGCACAGATACGCAGTATTTT
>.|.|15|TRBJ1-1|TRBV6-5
CASSPGPSSNTEAFF
TGTGCCAGCAGTCCCGGTCCCTCTTCGAACACTGAAGCTTTCTTT
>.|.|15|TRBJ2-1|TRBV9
CASTAEAGSYNEQFF
TGTGCCAGCACCGCTGAGGCGGGATCCTACAATGAGCAGTTCTTC
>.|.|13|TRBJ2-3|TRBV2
CASNPAGLETQYF
TGTGCCAGCAATCCGGCTGGGCTCGAAACGCAGTATTTT
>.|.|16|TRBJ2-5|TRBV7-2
CASSLTLVGGGETQYF
TGTGCCAGCAGCTTAACTCTGGTGGGAGGGGGGGAGACCCAGTACTTC
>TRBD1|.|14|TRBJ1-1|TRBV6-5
CASTRQGASTEAFF
TGTGCCAGCACCAGACAGGGGGCTAGCACTGAAGCTTTCTTT
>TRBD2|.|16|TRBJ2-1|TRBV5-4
CASSVRTSGTIDEQFF
TGTGCCAGCAGCGTCCGGACTAGCGGGACGATCGATGAGCAGTTCTTC
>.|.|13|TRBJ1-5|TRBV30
CAWSVAPNQPQHF
TGTGCCTGGAGTGTAGCCCCGAATCAGCCCCAGCATTTT
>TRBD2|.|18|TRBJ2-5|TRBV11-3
CASCPGGLAGGHQETQYF
TGTGCCAGCTGTCCGGGGGGACTAGCGGGAGGGCACCAAGAGACCCAGTACTTC
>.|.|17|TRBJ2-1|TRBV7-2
CASSLRGLQGGRNEQFF
TGTGCCAGCAGCTTACGAGGTCTTCAGGGAGGCCGCAATGAGCAGTTCTTC
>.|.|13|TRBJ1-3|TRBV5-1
CASSPDLRDTIYF
TGCGCCAGCAGCCCTGACTTGAGGGACACCATATATTTT
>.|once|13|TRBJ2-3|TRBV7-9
CASSPRGPDTQYF
TGTGCCAGCAGCCCCCGGGGTCCAGATACGCAGTATTTT
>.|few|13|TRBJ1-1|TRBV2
CANSSGGSTEAFF
TGTGCCAACTCTTCGGGGGGGAGCACTGAAGCTTTCTTT
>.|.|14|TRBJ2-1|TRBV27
CASRLGGTYNEQFF
TGTGCCAGCAGGTTGGGGGGAACCTACAATGAGCAGTTCTTC
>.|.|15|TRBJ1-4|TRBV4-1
CASSLVQGFGEKLFF
TGCGCCAGCAGCTTGGTGCAGGGGTTTGGTGAAAAACTGTTTTTT